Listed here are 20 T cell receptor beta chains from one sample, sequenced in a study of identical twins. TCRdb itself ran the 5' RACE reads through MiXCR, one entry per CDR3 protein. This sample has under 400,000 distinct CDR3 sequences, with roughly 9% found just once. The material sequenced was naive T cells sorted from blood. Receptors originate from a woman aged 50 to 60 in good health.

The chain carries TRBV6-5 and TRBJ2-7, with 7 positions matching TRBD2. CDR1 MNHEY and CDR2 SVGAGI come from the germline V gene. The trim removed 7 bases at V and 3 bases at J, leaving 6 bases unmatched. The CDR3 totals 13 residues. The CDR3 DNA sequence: TGTGCCAGCACGAGGGGCGGGAGCTACGAGCAGTACTTC. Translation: CASTRGGSYEQYF.

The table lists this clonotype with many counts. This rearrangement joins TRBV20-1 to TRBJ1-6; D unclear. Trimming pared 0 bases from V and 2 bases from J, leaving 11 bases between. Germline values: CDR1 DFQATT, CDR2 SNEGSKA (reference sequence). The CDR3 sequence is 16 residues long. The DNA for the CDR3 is TGCAGTGCTAGAGATGCCGAACATACCTATAATTCACCCCTCCACTTT. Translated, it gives CSARDAEHTYNSPLHF.

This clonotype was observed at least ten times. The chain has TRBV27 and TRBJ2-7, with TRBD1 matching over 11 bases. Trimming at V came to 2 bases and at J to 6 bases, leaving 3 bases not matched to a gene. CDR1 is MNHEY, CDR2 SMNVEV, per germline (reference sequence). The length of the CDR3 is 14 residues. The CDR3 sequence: CASSLGQGAGEQYF. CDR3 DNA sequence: TGTGCCAGCAGTTTAGGACAGGGGGCGGGCGAGCAGTACTTC.

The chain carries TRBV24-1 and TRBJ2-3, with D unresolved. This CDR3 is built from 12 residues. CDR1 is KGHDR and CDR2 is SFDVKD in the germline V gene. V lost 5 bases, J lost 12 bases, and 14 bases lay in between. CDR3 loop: CATSGPDPGQYF. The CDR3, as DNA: TGTGCCACCAGTGGCCCGGACCCAGGACAGTATTTT.

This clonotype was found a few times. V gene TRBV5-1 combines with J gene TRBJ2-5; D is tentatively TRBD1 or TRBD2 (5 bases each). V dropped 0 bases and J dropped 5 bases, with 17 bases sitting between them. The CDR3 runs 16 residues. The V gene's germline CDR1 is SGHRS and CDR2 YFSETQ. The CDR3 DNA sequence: TGCGCCAGCAGCTTGGAGGCTGGGGGTGCAAGGGAGACCCAGTACTTC. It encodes CASSLEAGGARETQYF. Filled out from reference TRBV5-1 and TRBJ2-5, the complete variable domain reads KAGVTQTPRYLIKTRGQQVTLSCSPISGHRSVSWYQQTPGQGLQFLFEYFSETQRNKGNFPGRFSGRQFSNSRSEMNVSTLELGDSALYLCASSLEAGGARETQYFGPGTRLLVL.

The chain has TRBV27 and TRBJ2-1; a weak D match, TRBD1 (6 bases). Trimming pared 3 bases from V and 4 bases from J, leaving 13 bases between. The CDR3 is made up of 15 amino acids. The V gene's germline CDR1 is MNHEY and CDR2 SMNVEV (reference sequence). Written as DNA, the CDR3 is TGTGCCAGCAGTTTTCAGGGTGGGACATACAATGAGCAGTTCTTC. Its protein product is CASSFQGGTYNEQFF.

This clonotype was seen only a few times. The CDR3 sequence is CASSLAGQGNTIYF. The CDR3 coding sequence is TGTGCCAGCAGCTTAGCGGGACAGGGAAACACCATATATTTT. The chain has TRBV7-2 and TRBJ1-3, with 7 bases aligning to TRBD1. The germline V gene encodes CDR1 SGHTA and CDR2 FQGNSA. The CDR3 has 14 amino acids. The V segment lost 0 bases and the J segment 4 bases; nucleotides outside the gene matches: 0.

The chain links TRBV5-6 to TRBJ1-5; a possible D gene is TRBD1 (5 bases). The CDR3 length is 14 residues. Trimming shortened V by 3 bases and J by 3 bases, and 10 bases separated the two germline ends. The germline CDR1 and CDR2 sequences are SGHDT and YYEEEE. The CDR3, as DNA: TGTGCCAGCAGCTCGATGGGGGTCAATCAGCCCCAGCATTTT. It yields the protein CASSSMGVNQPQHF.

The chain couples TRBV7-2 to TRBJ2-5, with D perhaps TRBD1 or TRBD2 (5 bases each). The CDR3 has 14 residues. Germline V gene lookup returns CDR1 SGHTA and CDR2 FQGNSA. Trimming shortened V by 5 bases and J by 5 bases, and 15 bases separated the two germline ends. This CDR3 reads CASSPGQVSETQYF. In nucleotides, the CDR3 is TGTGCCAGCAGCCCGGGGCAGGTCAGCGAGACCCAGTACTTC.

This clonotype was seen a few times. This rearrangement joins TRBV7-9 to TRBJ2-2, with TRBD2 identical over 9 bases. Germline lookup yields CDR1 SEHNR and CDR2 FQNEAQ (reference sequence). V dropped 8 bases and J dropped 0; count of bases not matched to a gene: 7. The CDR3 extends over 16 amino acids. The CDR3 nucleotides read TGTGCCAGCGAGGACCTAGCGGGACCGAACACCGGGGAGCTGTTTTTT. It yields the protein CASEDLAGPNTGELFF.

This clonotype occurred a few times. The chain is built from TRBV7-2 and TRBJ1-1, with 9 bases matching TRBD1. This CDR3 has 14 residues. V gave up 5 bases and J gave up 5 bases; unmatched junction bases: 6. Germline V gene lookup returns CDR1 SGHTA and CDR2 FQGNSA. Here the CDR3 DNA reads TGTGCCAGCAGCACCTGGACAGGGGATACTGAAGCTTTCTTT. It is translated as CASSTWTGDTEAFF.

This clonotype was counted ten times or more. The CDR3 DNA reads as TGTGCCAGCAGCTTGTTCGGGCCGAACAATGAGCAGTTCTTC. The encoded protein is CASSLFGPNNEQFF. The V gene is TRBV5-5, the J gene TRBJ2-1, with D unclear. CDR1 is SGHKS, CDR2 YYEKEE, per germline (reference sequence). Trimming stripped 1 base from V and 5 bases from J, with 10 bases between. CDR3 length equals 14 residues.

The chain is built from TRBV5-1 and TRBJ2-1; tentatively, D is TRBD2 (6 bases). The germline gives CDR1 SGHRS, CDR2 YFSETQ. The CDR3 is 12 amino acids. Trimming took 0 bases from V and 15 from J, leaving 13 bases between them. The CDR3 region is CASSLEGRGWFF. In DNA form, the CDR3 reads TGCGCCAGCAGCTTGGAGGGACGGGGGTGGTTCTTC.

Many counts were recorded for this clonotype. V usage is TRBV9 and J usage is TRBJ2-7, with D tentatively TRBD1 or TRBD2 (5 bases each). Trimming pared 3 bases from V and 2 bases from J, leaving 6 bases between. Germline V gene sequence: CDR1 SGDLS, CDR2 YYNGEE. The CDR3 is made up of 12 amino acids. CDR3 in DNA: TGTGCCAGCAGCGGGGGGACCTACGAGCAGTACTTC. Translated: CASSGGTYEQYF.

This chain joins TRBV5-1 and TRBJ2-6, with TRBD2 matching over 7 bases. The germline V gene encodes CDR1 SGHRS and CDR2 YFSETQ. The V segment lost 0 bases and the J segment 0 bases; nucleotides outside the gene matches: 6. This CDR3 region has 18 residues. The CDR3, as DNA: TGCGCCAGCAGCTTGGGAGGGACTACCCTCTCTGGGGCCAACGTCCTGACTTTC. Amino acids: CASSLGGTTLSGANVLTF.

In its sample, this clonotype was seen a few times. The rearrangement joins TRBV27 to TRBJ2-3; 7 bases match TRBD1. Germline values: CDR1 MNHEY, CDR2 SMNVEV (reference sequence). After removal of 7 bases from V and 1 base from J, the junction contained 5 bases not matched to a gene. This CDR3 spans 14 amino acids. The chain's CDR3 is CASKDRSGTDTQYF. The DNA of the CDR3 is TGTGCCAGCAAGGACAGGAGTGGCACAGATACGCAGTATTTT.

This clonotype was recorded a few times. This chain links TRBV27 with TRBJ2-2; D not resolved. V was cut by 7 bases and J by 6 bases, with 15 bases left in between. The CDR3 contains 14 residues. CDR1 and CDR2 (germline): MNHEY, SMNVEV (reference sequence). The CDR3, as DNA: TGTGCCAGCATCGGATCCGGTCCCGCCGGGGAGCTGTTTTTT. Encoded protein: CASIGSGPAGELFF.

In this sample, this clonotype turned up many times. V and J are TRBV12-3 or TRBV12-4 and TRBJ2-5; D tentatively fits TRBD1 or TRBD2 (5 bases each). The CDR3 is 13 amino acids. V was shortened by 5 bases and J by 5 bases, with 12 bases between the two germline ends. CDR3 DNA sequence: TGTGCCAGCAGTCCCGGGGCCTTGGAGACCCAGTACTTC. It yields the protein CASSPGALETQYF.

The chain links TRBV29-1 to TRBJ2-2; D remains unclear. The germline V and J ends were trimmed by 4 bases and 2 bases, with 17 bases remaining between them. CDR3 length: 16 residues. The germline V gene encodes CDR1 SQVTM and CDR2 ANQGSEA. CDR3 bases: TGCAGCGTTGCCAATCAGGTCGCGGAAAACACCGGGGAGCTGTTTTTT. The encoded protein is CSVANQVAENTGELFF.

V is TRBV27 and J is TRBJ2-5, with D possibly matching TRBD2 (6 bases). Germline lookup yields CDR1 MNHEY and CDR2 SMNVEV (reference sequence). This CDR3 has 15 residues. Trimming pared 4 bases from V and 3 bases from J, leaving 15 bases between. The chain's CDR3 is CASSWSSAREETQYF. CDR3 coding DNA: TGTGCCAGCAGTTGGTCTAGCGCCAGAGAAGAGACCCAGTACTTC.